The present entry profiles one TCR beta chain with its context. The CDR3 has 16 amino acids. Losses at the gene ends were 5 bases for V and 7 bases for J; bases not matched to a gene: 10. Germline loops: CDR1 MDHEN, CDR2 SYDVKM. Original analysis: In the immunoSEQ data, sequences were junction-only and lacked quality scores, so filtering differed. The data were produced by immunoSEQ multiplex PCR, yet TCRdb's version contains in-frame clones alone and is incomplete. D and trimming come from the DNA, and the V and J calls and clone size come from that table. This sample has 780,000 or so clones, with roughly 72% found just once. This specimen comes from a study of shared clonotypes between healthy human individuals.

This TCR came from a young woman in good health. The chain combines TRBV28 with TRBJ2-1; 11 bases fit TRBD2. The sequencing input was memory CD4+ T cells sorted from blood. Subset specified: CD45RA-negative fraction. CDR3 coding DNA: TGTGCCAGCAGTCGACCCGGACTAGCGGGTGGGAATGAGCAGTTCTTC. Protein product: CASSRPGLAGGNEQFF.